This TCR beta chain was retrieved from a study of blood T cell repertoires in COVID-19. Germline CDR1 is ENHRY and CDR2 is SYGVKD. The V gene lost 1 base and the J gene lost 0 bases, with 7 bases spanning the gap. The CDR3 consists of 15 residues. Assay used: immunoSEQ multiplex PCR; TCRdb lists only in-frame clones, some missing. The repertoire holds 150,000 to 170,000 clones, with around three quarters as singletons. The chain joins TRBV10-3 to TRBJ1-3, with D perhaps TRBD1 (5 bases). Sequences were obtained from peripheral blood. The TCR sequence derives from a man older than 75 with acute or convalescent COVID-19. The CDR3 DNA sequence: TGTGCCATCAGTGAGTTACAGGTCTCTGGAAACACCATATATTTT. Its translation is CAISELQVSGNTIYF.